This is a list of T cell receptor beta chains from one sample in a study of blood T cells in healthy people across ages. Using its own MiXCR run on the 5' RACE reads, TCRdb lists one record per CDR3 protein. Altogether hundreds of thousands of distinct CDR3 sequences are present, roughly three fifths being singletons, with the ten largest covering 30% to 45%. Material: blood. The source is a man aged 55 to 70 in good health. Both conserved end residues are part of each CDR3. A D gene is named only where the DNA matches it firmly. Clone size is given for some rows only: seen once, a few or many times, or a class if the clone is expanded.

j_gene	v_gene	d_gene	abundance	CDR3nt	CDR3aa
TRBJ2-5	TRBV29-1	TRBD1	few	TGCAGCGTACCCGGGACAGGGCCCCAAGAGACCCAGTACTTC	CSVPGTGPQETQYF
TRBJ2-1	TRBV2	TRBD2	NA	TGTGCCTCACGCACCGGTAGCGGGGGTTACAATGAGCAGTTCTTC	CASRTGSGGYNEQFF
TRBJ2-7	TRBV7-2	TRBD2	NA	TGTGCCAGCAGTACTAGCGGGAGTCTCTCCTACGAGCAGTACTTC	CASSTSGSLSYEQYF
TRBJ2-7	TRBV7-2	TRBD2	few	TGTGCCAGCAGCTTACGGACTAGCGGCTCCGAGCAGTACTTC	CASSLRTSGSEQYF
TRBJ2-1	TRBV5-1	NA	NA	TGCGCCAGCAGCACCCGGTCACTCAGCGGTGAGCAGTTCTTC	CASSTRSLSGEQFF
TRBJ2-7	TRBV28	NA	NA	TGTGCCAGCAGTTCAGCATCTCCCGGGCCGGGGGAGCAGTACTTC	CASSSASPGPGEQYF
TRBJ1-2	TRBV7-9	NA	NA	TGTGCCAGCAGCCCGACGTATGACTATGGCTACACCTTC	CASSPTYDYGYTF
TRBJ2-3	TRBV5-1	TRBD2	NA	TGCGCCAGCAGTGACTTAGCGGGGGTGGGTACGCAGTATTTT	CASSDLAGVGTQYF
TRBJ2-3	TRBV2	NA	NA	TGTGCCAGCGGAAACAGGGACGACACAGATACGCAGTATTTT	CASGNRDDTDTQYF
TRBJ1-6	TRBV4-1	TRBD1	NA	TGCGCCAGCAGCCAAGGTGTCGCAGGGGGCTTGTATAATTCACCCCTCCACTTT	CASSQGVAGGLYNSPLHF
TRBJ1-1	TRBV6-2/TRBV6-3	NA	NA	TGTGCCAGCGCGGAGGTCGGACAGAGAGCTTTCTTT	CASAEVGQRAFF
TRBJ1-5	TRBV2	NA	once	TGTGCCAGCACTGTGAAGGCAACCAACAATCAGCCCCAGCATTTT	CASTVKATNNQPQHF
TRBJ2-3	TRBV5-1	NA	many	TGCGCCAGCAGCTTGCGGCCAGGGAGCACAGATACGCAGTATTTT	CASSLRPGSTDTQYF
TRBJ2-5	TRBV20-1	TRBD2	few	TGCAGTGCTAGAGGTTGGCGGACTAGCGGGGGGCAAGAGACCCAGTACTTC	CSARGWRTSGGQETQYF
TRBJ2-6	TRBV12-3/TRBV12-4	NA	NA	TGTGCCAGCAGTTTGCACAACTCTGGGGCCAACGTCCCGACTTTC	CASSLHNSGANVPTF
TRBJ2-3	TRBV29-1	TRBD1	once	TGCAGCGCAACGGGACAGTTTAGCACAGATACGCAGTATTTT	CSATGQFSTDTQYF
TRBJ1-6	TRBV6-5	NA	NA	TGTGCCAGCAAGGGCAGAGAGGGATCACCCCTCCACTTT	CASKGREGSPLHF
TRBJ2-3	TRBV12-3/TRBV12-4	NA	NA	TGTGCCAGCAGTAGGGACTTGCCCACAGATACGCAGTATTTT	CASSRDLPTDTQYF
TRBJ2-4	TRBV2	NA	few	TGTGCCAGCAGTCGGGACACATTAGCCAAAAACATTCAGTACTTC	CASSRDTLAKNIQYF
TRBJ1-2	TRBV7-9	NA	NA	TGTGCCAGCGGGGGGTACTATGGCTACACCTTC	CASGGYYGYTF
TRBJ1-1	TRBV29-1	NA	NA	TGCAGCGTTGGTGGGGGTATAGGTGACACTGAAGCTTTCTTT	CSVGGGIGDTEAFF
TRBJ1-4	TRBV6-5	TRBD1	few	TGTGCCAGCAGCCAACAGGGGCCGGGAGAAAAACTGTTTTTT	CASSQQGPGEKLFF
TRBJ2-7	TRBV9	TRBD2	NA	TGTGCCAGCACTAGGACTAGCTCCTACGAGCAGTACTTC	CASTRTSSYEQYF
TRBJ2-5	TRBV7-2	NA	NA	TGTGCCAGCAGTGCACAGGAGGGAGAGACCCAGTACTTC	CASSAQEGETQYF
TRBJ1-1	TRBV15	TRBD1	NA	TGTGCCACCAGCTATTGGGACAGGGGGGGGACTGAAGCTTTCTTT	CATSYWDRGGTEAFF
TRBJ1-5	TRBV28	NA	NA	TGTGCCAGCAGTTTCAGGGAGCCCCAGCATTTT	CASSFREPQHF
TRBJ1-2	TRBV9	NA	NA	TGTGCCAGCAGCGTAGTTGAGGCAGCTAACTATGGCTACACCTTC	CASSVVEAANYGYTF
TRBJ1-1	TRBV18	NA	NA	TGTGCCAGCTCACCATCGGGTCACATGAACACTGAAGCTTTCTTT	CASSPSGHMNTEAFF
TRBJ1-1	TRBV29-1	NA	NA	TGCAGCGTTGGGGCTGGCGGGAACACTGAAGCTTTCTTT	CSVGAGGNTEAFF
TRBJ2-1	TRBV6-6	TRBD2	NA	TGTGCCAGCAGTTACTTACTAGCGGGGGGCAAGAATGAGCAGTTCTTC	CASSYLLAGGKNEQFF
TRBJ2-3	TRBV20-1	NA	NA	TGCAGTGCATTTCCCCGTCGGCGGGGGCTCACAGATACGCAGTATTTT	CSAFPRRRGLTDTQYF
TRBJ1-1	TRBV7-9	TRBD1	once	TGTGCCAGCAGCACCGGACAGGGCAGCACTGAAGCTTTCTTT	CASSTGQGSTEAFF
TRBJ1-2	TRBV6-4	NA	NA	TGTGCCAGCAGTGACTCGAGGGGGGTGAGCTACACCTTC	CASSDSRGVSYTF
TRBJ2-5	TRBV7-9	NA	NA	TGTGCCAGCACCAAGAACGGGGGTTTCGAGACCCAGTACTTC	CASTKNGGFETQYF
TRBJ2-1	TRBV12-3/TRBV12-4	NA	NA	TGTGCCAGCACCCCGATTCTCCGCGTGAACGAGCAGTTCTTC	CASTPILRVNEQFF
TRBJ1-5	TRBV20-1	TRBD1	NA	TGCAGTGCTAGAGATTCCGGGACAGGGGGCGAGGAGCCCCAGCATTTT	CSARDSGTGGEEPQHF